The present entry profiles one T cell receptor (beta chain) with its context. Researchers ran the PCR with 60 Vbeta and 13 Jbeta primers. Produced via immunoSEQ multiplex PCR; TCRdb's table is partial and in-frame only. This table has about 130,000 clones, around three quarters appearing once. The CDR3 loop spans 13 amino acids. Between the trimmed V and J ends, which lost 4 bases and 5 bases, there was a span of 9 bases. Germline-derived CDR1 and CDR2 are SGHRS and YFSETQ. The sample belongs to a study of cytomegalovirus exposure and HLA in healthy donors. This rearrangement joins TRBV5-1 to TRBJ1-4, with no clear D. Sequenced sample: PBMCs. The receptor comes from a man aged 40-50 years in good health and CMV-seronegative. The CDR3 is CASSQTSNEKLFF. CDR3 coding DNA: TGCGCCAGCAGCCAAACATCGAATGAAAAACTGTTTTTT.